This passage covers 16 T cell receptor beta chains from one sample sequenced in a study of OX40 agonist ivuxolimab in advanced cancers. Some clones are missing from TCRdb's copy, which holds only in-frame ones; the method was immunoSEQ multiplex PCR. The sample has 40,000 to 50,000 clones; around nine tenths are singletons. This material consisted of CD4+ or CD8+ T cells sorted from blood, taken in a trial of the OX40 agonist ivuxolimab. These receptors were collected from an adult with an advanced solid tumor such as melanoma, head and neck, liver or kidney cancer.

The chain combines TRBV7-2 with TRBJ1-4; weak D call: TRBD1 (5 bases). Trimming stripped 8 bases from V and 8 bases from J, with 15 bases between. The germline gives CDR1 SGHTA, CDR2 FQGNSA. CDR3 size: 13 residues. DNA for the CDR3: TGTGCCAGCGGCCGGGGGGGGAACGAAAAACTGTTTTTT. This codes for CASGRGGNEKLFF. Full variable domain (remainder filled in from reference TRBV7-2 and TRBJ1-4): GAGVSQSPSNKVTEKGKDVELRCDPISGHTALYWYRQSLGQGLEFLIYFQGNSAPDKSGLPSDRFSAERTGGSVSTLTIQRTQQEDSAVYLCASGRGGNEKLFFGSGTQLSVL.

The V gene is TRBV19, the J gene TRBJ2-5, with TRBD2 identical over 9 bases. This CDR3 has 15 amino acids. With V trimmed by 1 base and J by 5 bases, 5 bases remained unmatched. Germline CDR1 reads LNHDA; CDR2 reads SQIVND (reference sequence). CDR3 nucleotides: TGTGCCAGTAGTATAGCGGGCGGGAGGGCGGAGACCCAGTACTTC. Translation: CASSIAGGRAETQYF.

V is TRBV6-1 and J is TRBJ2-7; D not certain. Trimming pared 0 bases from V and 1 base from J, leaving 1 base between. This CDR3 is 12 amino acids long. Germline V lookup: CDR1 MNHNS, CDR2 SASEGT. The CDR3 DNA reads TGTGCCAGCAGTGAAGCATCCTACGAGCAGTACTTC. This sequence encodes CASSEASYEQYF.

The chain recombines TRBV30 with TRBJ2-1; tentatively, D is TRBD2 (6 bases). Germline V gives CDR1 GTSNPN, CDR2 SVGIG (reference sequence). The CDR3 sequence is 14 residues long. V was cut by 5 bases and J by 2 bases, with 13 bases left in between. CDR3 protein: CAWGGWGAYNEQFF. In DNA, the CDR3 is TGTGCCTGGGGAGGGTGGGGGGCCTACAATGAGCAGTTCTTC.

V usage is TRBV2 and J usage is TRBJ2-3, with 11 bases that match TRBD2. Per germline, CDR1 SNHLY and CDR2 FYNNEI. The V gene end was trimmed by 4 bases and the J gene end by 0 bases; junction bases not matched to a gene: 0. The CDR3 extends over 15 amino acids. The CDR3 bases are TGTGCCAGCAGTGGACTAGCGGGGAGCACAGATACGCAGTATTTT. This gives the protein CASSGLAGSTDTQYF.

The chain has TRBV18 and TRBJ2-7; TRBD1 agrees at 9 bases. CDR3 size: 14 residues. J was trimmed by 4 bases and V by 5 bases; bases with no gene match: 6. CDR1 is KGHSH and CDR2 is LQKENI in the germline V gene. The CDR3 nucleotides read TGTGCCAGCTCATCATCCGGGACAGGGTACGAGCAGTACTTC. Translating it yields CASSSSGTGYEQYF.

The rearrangement links TRBV7-2 to TRBJ1-1; D not resolved. The V end was cut by 1 base, the J end by 0 bases, with 9 bases between. This CDR3 contains 15 residues. CDR1 and CDR2 (germline): SGHTA, FQGNSA. The CDR3 protein is CASSLGRIMNTEAFF. The CDR3 DNA follows: TGTGCCAGCAGCTTAGGTCGGATAATGAACACTGAAGCTTTCTTT.

This sequence joins TRBV19 and TRBJ2-5, with 13 positions matching TRBD2. This CDR3 region has 16 residues. Germline CDR1 reads LNHDA; CDR2 reads SQIVND (reference sequence). V was clipped by 3 bases and J by 5 bases; unmatched bases: 6. The CDR3, as DNA: TGTGCCAGTAGTATTGGACTAGCGGGAGTATACGAGACCCAGTACTTC. It encodes CASSIGLAGVYETQYF.

The V call is TRBV19, the J call TRBJ1-4; D possibly corresponds to TRBD1 (6 bases). With 6 bases removed from V and 6 bases from J, the gap between germline ends came to 23 bases. Germline V gives CDR1 LNHDA, CDR2 SQIVND (reference sequence). The CDR3 is 17 amino acids. The chain's CDR3 is CASRLRGLTAEDEKLFF. In DNA, the CDR3 is TGTGCCAGTAGGTTGAGGGGGTTAACGGCCGAGGATGAAAAACTGTTTTTT.

The CDR3 sequence is CASSGGGQNTGELFF. The CDR3 DNA sequence: TGTGCCAGCAGCGGCGGGGGCCAAAACACCGGGGAGCTGTTTTTT. The rearrangement uses TRBV9 and TRBJ2-2; TRBD2 might be the D (7 bases). Germline V gene lookup returns CDR1 SGDLS and CDR2 YYNGEE. The V end was cut by 3 bases, the J end by 2 bases, with 11 bases between. This CDR3 spans 15 amino acids. Filled out from reference TRBV9 and TRBJ2-2, the complete variable domain reads DSGVTQTPKHLITATGQRVTLRCSPRSGDLSVYWYQQSLDQGLQFLIQYYNGEERAKGNILERFSAQQFPDLHSELNLSSLELGDSALYFCASSGGGQNTGELFFGEGSRLTVL.

This chain connects TRBV28 to TRBJ1-5; D uncertain. The germline CDR1 and CDR2 sequences are MDHEN and SYDVKM. This CDR3 is 13 amino acids long. V was shortened by 6 bases and J by 6 bases, with 12 bases between the two germline ends. The CDR3: CASSQEITQPQHF. The CDR3 DNA is TGTGCCAGCAGCCAGGAAATCACTCAGCCCCAGCATTTT.

The gene calls are TRBV7-3 and TRBJ2-2; D is unclear. Germline CDR1 SGHTA, CDR2 FQGTGA. The V end lost 5 bases, the J end lost 6 bases, and 16 bases lay between the germline ends. The CDR3 contains 15 residues. The CDR3 sequence: CASSLAGPRSGELFF. CDR3 DNA sequence: TGTGCCAGCAGCCTCGCCGGCCCTCGGTCCGGGGAGCTGTTTTTT.

V gene TRBV18 combines with J gene TRBJ1-5, with D perhaps matching TRBD1 (6 bases). The CDR3 contains 15 residues. Deletions cut 4 bases from V and 5 bases from J, with 15 bases between. CDR1 is KGHSH, CDR2 LQKENI, per germline. The CDR3 region has the DNA TGTGCCAGCTCACTTACAGGGAGGGGTGATCAGCCCCAGCATTTT. It specifies CASSLTGRGDQPQHF.

The CDR3 sequence is CASSDPLAGMYEQYF. In DNA, the CDR3 is TGTGCCAGCAGTGACCCCCTAGCGGGTATGTACGAGCAGTACTTC. This chain connects TRBV2 to TRBJ2-7; 8 bases are shared with TRBD2. The CDR3 consists of 15 residues. Germline trimming cut 3 bases from V and 4 bases from J; bases unmatched to any gene: 8. Germline CDR1 and CDR2: SNHLY and FYNNEI. Looking up the rest from reference TRBV2 and TRBJ2-7 gives the full variable domain: EPEVTQTPSHQVTQMGQEVILRCVPISNHLYFYWYRQILGQKVEFLVSFYNNEISEKSEIFDDQFSVERPDGSNFTLKIRSTKLEDSAMYFCASSDPLAGMYEQYFGPGTRLTVT.

This chain uses TRBV30 with TRBJ1-2, with D possibly TRBD1 on 6 matching bases. Germline V CDR1 and CDR2: GTSNPN, SVGIG (reference sequence). There are 13 residues in the CDR3. V was cut by 2 bases and J by 3 bases, with 10 bases left in between. CDR3 loop: CAWSRGVDYGYTF. In DNA form, the CDR3 reads TGTGCCTGGAGTAGGGGGGTCGACTATGGCTACACCTTC.

The V gene is TRBV4-1, the J gene TRBJ2-3; no clear D. This CDR3 has 13 amino acids. V was trimmed by 4 bases and J by 10 bases, leaving 15 bases between them. Germline V gene sequence: CDR1 MGHRA, CDR2 YSYEKL. The CDR3 bases are TGCGCCAGCAGCCCTCCGATAGGGTGGGCGCAGTATTTT. Its protein product is CASSPPIGWAQYF.